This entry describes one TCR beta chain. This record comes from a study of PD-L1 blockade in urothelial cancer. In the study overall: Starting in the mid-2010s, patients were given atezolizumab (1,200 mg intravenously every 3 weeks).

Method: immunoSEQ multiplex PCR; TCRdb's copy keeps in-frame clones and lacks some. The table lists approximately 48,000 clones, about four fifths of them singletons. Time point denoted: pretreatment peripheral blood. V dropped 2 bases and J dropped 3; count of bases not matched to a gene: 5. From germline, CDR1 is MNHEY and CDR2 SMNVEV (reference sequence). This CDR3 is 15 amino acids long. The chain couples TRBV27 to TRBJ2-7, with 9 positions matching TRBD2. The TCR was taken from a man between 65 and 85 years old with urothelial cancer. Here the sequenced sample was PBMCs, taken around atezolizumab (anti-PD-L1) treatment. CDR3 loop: CASSLRASGIYEQYF. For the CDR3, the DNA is TGTGCCAGCAGTTTAAGGGCTAGCGGGATCTACGAGCAGTACTTC.